Shown below are 21 T cell receptor beta chains from a single sample sequenced in a study of CD8 T cells in Susac syndrome. RNA in amounts of about 0.5 to 1 ug was reverse transcribed with random hexamers. TCRdb re-called the immunoSEQ multiplex PCR reads through MiXCR, storing one row per CDR3 protein. Of roughly 180,000 distinct CDR3 sequences listed, approximately 94% were seen once; the top ten hold around 0.11%. Specimen: CD4+ T cells from PBMCs. The receptors originated from a human donor in good health.

The J gene is TRBJ2-3, the V gene TRBV12-3 or TRBV12-4; TRBD2 aligns across 7 bases. The CDR3 consists of 15 residues. The trim removed 3 bases at V and 2 bases at J, leaving 5 bases unmatched. CDR3 nucleotides: TGTGCCAGCAGTTTGGAGGGAGGGGTCACAGATACGCAGTATTTT. It yields the protein CASSLEGGVTDTQYF.

The chain combines TRBV9 with TRBJ2-1; 13 nucleotides line up with TRBD2. Per the germline V gene, CDR1 is SGDLS and CDR2 is YYNGEE. J lost 6 bases, V lost 4 bases, and 4 bases had no gene match. This CDR3 has 15 amino acids. CDR3 in DNA: TGTGCCAGCAGCTATGGACTAGCGGGAGTCAATGAGCAGTTCTTC. This codes for CASSYGLAGVNEQFF.

V usage is TRBV12-3 or TRBV12-4 and J usage is TRBJ1-1, with unresolved D. The CDR3 loop spans 14 amino acids. Between the trimmed V and J ends, which lost 7 bases and 2 bases, there was a span of 14 bases. The CDR3, as DNA: TGTGCCAGCACCCCCCTAAGAGGAAACACTGAAGCTTTCTTT. Its protein product is CASTPLRGNTEAFF.

This clonotype has only one observation. The chain has TRBV28 and TRBJ2-5, with D perhaps TRBD2 (5 bases). Germline-derived CDR1 and CDR2 are MDHEN and SYDVKM. The CDR3 length is 14 residues. V was clipped by 3 bases and J by 5 bases, with 13 bases between them. CDR3 in DNA: TGTGCCAGCAGTTTCAAGAGGGTACGGGAGACCCAGTACTTC. Its protein is CASSFKRVRETQYF.

This clonotype was seen just once. V and J are TRBV20-1 and TRBJ2-3, with 12 bases lining up with TRBD2. Germline CDR1 DFQATT, CDR2 SNEGSKA (reference sequence). The J segment lost 4 bases and the V segment lost 6 bases, leaving 5 bases of the junction unmatched. This CDR3 is 14 amino acids long. The CDR3 DNA sequence: TGCAGTGCCCGACTAGCGGGAGCGGCAGATACGCAGTATTTT. It codes for CSARLAGAADTQYF.

The sample holds one count of this clonotype. The chain has TRBV29-1 and TRBJ2-3; D might be TRBD2 (6 bases). The CDR3 consists of 13 residues. Trimming shortened V by 1 base and J by 5 bases, and 10 bases separated the two germline ends. Per the germline V gene, CDR1 is SQVTM and CDR2 is ANQGSEA. This CDR3 is CSVEVAGGDTQYF. CDR3 in DNA: TGCAGCGTTGAAGTTGCCGGGGGAGATACGCAGTATTTT.

The chain links TRBV5-4 to TRBJ2-3; 13 bases map to TRBD2. The CDR3 has 16 amino acids. V shed 4 bases and J 5 bases; nucleotides not matched to a gene: 7. Germline CDR1 and CDR2: SGHNT and YYREEE (reference sequence). CDR3 coding DNA: TGTGCCAGCAGCCTCCGTACTAGCGGGAGGGAAGATACGCAGTATTTT. This codes for CASSLRTSGREDTQYF.

V and J are TRBV18 and TRBJ2-7, with TRBD1 as a possible D gene (5 bases). Looked up from germline, CDR1 is KGHSH and CDR2 is LQKENI. This CDR3 contains 15 residues. V dropped 0 bases and J dropped 2 bases, with 11 bases sitting between them. In nucleotides, the CDR3 is TGTGCCAGCTCACCACCTCAGGGATCGCCCTACGAGCAGTACTTC. This gives the protein CASSPPQGSPYEQYF.

This sequence joins TRBV4-3 and TRBJ2-1, with 9 bases matching TRBD1. J lost 2 bases, V lost 5 bases, and 4 bases had no gene match. CDR1 and CDR2 from the germline V gene are LGHNA and YSLEER. The CDR3 consists of 15 residues. CDR3 coding DNA: TGCGCCAGCAGCGAGGACAGGGGAACCTACAATGAGCAGTTCTTC. Protein sequence: CASSEDRGTYNEQFF.

The chain combines TRBV5-1 with TRBJ1-1; D is unclear. This CDR3 region has 14 residues. V lost 0 bases and J lost 1, with 7 bases in between. The germline CDR1 and CDR2 sequences are SGHRS and YFSETQ. The CDR3 reads CASSLAAGNTEAFF. For the CDR3, the DNA is TGCGCCAGCAGCTTGGCTGCGGGGAACACTGAAGCTTTCTTT.

The J gene is TRBJ2-6, the V gene TRBV4-2, with D perhaps TRBD1 (5 bases). The CDR3 runs to 18 residues. Germline CDR1 reads LGHNA; CDR2 reads YNFKEQ. The V and J ends lost 3 bases and 0 bases respectively, with 15 bases between them. CDR3 region: CASSHGARVFSGANVLTF. CDR3 in DNA: TGTGCCAGCAGCCATGGGGCCAGAGTTTTCTCTGGGGCCAACGTCCTGACTTTC.

This clonotype has a single count. The chain's CDR3 is CSVGGASGVPYEQYF. The CDR3 DNA reads as TGCAGCGTTGGGGGGGCTAGCGGTGTCCCCTACGAGCAGTACTTC. This chain connects TRBV29-1 to TRBJ2-7; a possible D gene is TRBD2 (7 bases). V was cut by 4 bases and J by 2 bases, with 18 bases left in between. CDR1 is SQVTM, CDR2 ANQGSEA, per germline. The CDR3 has 15 residues.

This clonotype was picked up one time. This chain connects TRBV6-5 to TRBJ2-3, with a tentative D call TRBD2 (5 bases). Looked up from germline, CDR1 is MNHEY and CDR2 is SVGAGI. The V end was cut by 2 bases, the J end by 4 bases, with 13 bases between. The CDR3 consists of 15 residues. This CDR3 is CASSYVGSSADTQYF. CDR3 nucleotides: TGTGCCAGCAGTTACGTTGGGAGTAGCGCAGATACGCAGTATTTT.

The rearrangement joins TRBV20-1 to TRBJ1-1; tentatively, D is TRBD1 (6 bases). Trimming shortened V by 5 bases and J by 5 bases, and 15 bases separated the two germline ends. The CDR3 covers 13 residues. Germline V gene sequence: CDR1 DFQATT, CDR2 SNEGSKA (reference sequence). The CDR3 sequence is CSAWSTGGTEAFF. CDR3 coding DNA: TGCAGTGCTTGGTCGACAGGCGGGACTGAAGCTTTCTTT.

This chain connects TRBV12-3 or TRBV12-4 to TRBJ2-1; TRBD2 matches at 8 bases. The J segment lost 7 bases and the V segment lost 8 bases, leaving 13 bases of the junction unmatched. The CDR3 length is 15 residues. This chain's CDR3 is CASSTGTRTPNEQFF. CDR3 nucleotide sequence: TGTGCCAGCTCGACCGGGACTAGAACGCCTAATGAGCAGTTCTTC.

The chain links TRBV29-1 to TRBJ2-1; 14 bases are a match to TRBD2. Germline CDR1 SQVTM, CDR2 ANQGSEA. This CDR3 is 16 amino acids long. V shed 4 bases and J 2 bases; nucleotides not matched to a gene: 4. The CDR3 spells CSVGVGLAGAYNEQFF. CDR3 nucleotides: TGCAGCGTTGGTGTGGGACTAGCGGGAGCCTACAATGAGCAGTTCTTC.

This rearrangement joins TRBV20-1 to TRBJ2-1; D remains unclear. Germline V gene sequence: CDR1 DFQATT, CDR2 SNEGSKA (reference sequence). V lost 6 bases to trimming and J lost 4 bases, with 10 bases between them. CDR3 length equals 12 residues. The chain's CDR3 is CSAPNIYNEQFF. CDR3 DNA: TGCAGTGCCCCCAACATTTACAATGAGCAGTTCTTC.

V is TRBV28 and J is TRBJ2-7; 11 bases map to TRBD2. The germline gives CDR1 MDHEN, CDR2 SYDVKM. Losses at the gene ends were 2 bases for V and 4 bases for J; bases not matched to a gene: 4. The CDR3 length is 15 residues. The CDR3 loop reads CASSLAGTSGYEQYF. As DNA, the CDR3 is TGTGCCAGCAGTTTAGCCGGGACTAGCGGTTACGAGCAGTACTTC.

The chain joins TRBV2 to TRBJ1-2; D is unclear. V was shortened by 5 bases and J by 2 bases, with 15 bases between the two germline ends. The germline CDR1 and CDR2 sequences are SNHLY and FYNNEI. This CDR3 is built from 15 residues. CDR3: CASSQGRYGNYGYTF. CDR3 DNA sequence: TGTGCCAGCAGTCAAGGGAGATATGGGAACTATGGCTACACCTTC.

The CDR3 DNA is TGCAGCGCAAAGGGACAGAGCTCCTACAATGAGCAGTTCTTC. Protein product: CSAKGQSSYNEQFF. The V and J genes are TRBV29-1 and TRBJ2-1; 7 nucleotides line up with TRBD1. The CDR3 is 14 amino acids. CDR1 and CDR2 (germline): SQVTM, ANQGSEA. The J segment lost 0 bases and the V segment lost 7 bases, leaving 6 bases of the junction unmatched.

V and J are TRBV7-9 and TRBJ2-3, with D perhaps TRBD1 or TRBD2 (5 bases each). V lost 3 bases to trimming and J lost 2 bases, with 15 bases between them. The germline gives CDR1 SEHNR, CDR2 FQNEAQ (reference sequence). CDR3 length: 16 residues. The CDR3 region has the DNA TGTGCCAGCAGCTTCACGGGGCCATCTCCCACAGATACGCAGTATTTT. The encoded protein is CASSFTGPSPTDTQYF.